This TCR beta chain was recorded in a study of blood T cells in healthy people across ages. Isolating PBMCs gave at least 6 million of these cells per sample. The study's findings and limits: When set beside aged donors, long-lived donors presented more naive CD4+ cells and higher diversity.

This clonotype was counted ten times or more. Its matching antigen is unknown. Combining a sample-barcoded 5' primer with a J-beta primer mix, a second PCR ran for roughly 7 to 11 cycles. A tag from a template-switch adaptor with 12 random nucleotides marked each cDNA molecule. Paired-end reads containing CDR3 totaled no fewer than 3 million for each sample. TCRdb re-derived calls from the 5' RACE reads in MiXCR, one entry per CDR3 protein. Of hundreds of thousands of distinct CDR3 sequences in the sample, 25% to 35% were seen once. The sequenced sample consisted of blood. This clonotype originated in a woman aged 80 or over in good health.

CDR3 residues: CASSPQGAVKNIQYF. The CDR3 DNA is TGTGCCAGCAGTCCCCAGGGGGCCGTCAAAAACATTCAGTACTTC. This chain connects TRBV28 to TRBJ2-4, with 8 positions matching TRBD1. V gave up 5 bases and J gave up 3 bases; unmatched junction bases: 6. Germline CDR1 is MDHEN and CDR2 is SYDVKM. This CDR3 comprises 15 residues.